A single sample gave rise to the 16 T cell receptor beta chains below, sequenced in a study of blood T cell repertoires in COVID-19. Assay: immunoSEQ multiplex PCR; the TCRdb copy retains only in-frame clones and omits some. The table shows around 300,000 clones, with approximately 90% occurring only once. Sequencing used peripheral blood. The origin of the receptors is a man aged 18 to 35 with active or convalescent COVID-19.

This clone was seen just once. The chain is built from TRBV20-1 and TRBJ1-5; 9 bases line up with TRBD1. The CDR3 loop spans 17 amino acids. Per the germline V gene, CDR1 is DFQATT and CDR2 is SNEGSKA (reference sequence). The V gene end was trimmed by 3 bases and the J gene end by 8 bases; junction bases not matched to a gene: 17. The CDR3 coding sequence is TGCAGTGCTAGTAGGGACAGGGCAGGTTCCGCCAGGGAGCCCCAGCATTTT. Translated, it gives CSASRDRAGSAREPQHF.

This clone was detected only once. This chain connects TRBV6-5 to TRBJ2-2; 12 nucleotides agree with TRBD1. The trim removed 6 bases at V and 4 bases at J, leaving 3 bases unmatched. The germline CDR1 and CDR2 sequences are MNHEY and SVGAGI. CDR3 length: 15 amino acids. CDR3 sequence reads: CASSRDRGPTGELFF. The CDR3 DNA follows: TGTGCCAGCAGCCGGGACAGGGGGCCCACCGGGGAGCTGTTTTTT.

CDR3 residues: CASSLGQGRRAFF. CDR3 DNA: TGTGCCAGCAGTTTAGGTCAGGGGCGCAGAGCTTTCTTT. The genes are TRBV27 and TRBJ1-1, with D possibly being TRBD1 (6 bases). This CDR3 is built from 13 residues. Trimming took 2 bases from V and 10 from J, leaving 14 bases between them. CDR1 MNHEY and CDR2 SMNVEV come from the germline V gene (reference sequence).

The chain links TRBV29-1 to TRBJ2-1, with D perhaps TRBD2 (6 bases). Germline CDR1 is SQVTM and CDR2 is ANQGSEA. The CDR3 loop spans 12 amino acids. The V end lost 4 bases, the J end lost 8 bases, and 12 bases lay between the germline ends. The CDR3 region has the DNA TGCAGCGTTGCCCCGGAGGGCTATGAGCAGTTCTTC. As protein: CSVAPEGYEQFF.

The chain joins TRBV18 to TRBJ2-3; 11 nucleotides align to TRBD2. Germline loops: CDR1 KGHSH, CDR2 LQKENI. The junction had 3 bases not matched to a gene; V was cut back by 6 bases and J by 4 bases. The CDR3 runs 14 residues. CDR3 nucleotide sequence: TGTGCCAGCTCCGGGACTAGCGGCCCAGATACGCAGTATTTT. Translating it yields CASSGTSGPDTQYF.

The gene calls are TRBV7-6 and TRBJ2-7, with 12 bases fitting TRBD2. The CDR3 extends over 16 amino acids. From germline, CDR1 is SGHVS and CDR2 FNYEAQ. The ends lost 2 bases at V and 5 bases at J; junction bases unmatched: 7. The CDR3 here is CASSLLLAGGGDEQYF. As DNA, the CDR3 is TGTGCCAGCAGCTTACTACTAGCGGGAGGTGGCGACGAGCAGTACTTC.

Only one count was recorded for this clone. V is TRBV7-2 and J is TRBJ2-2; weak D call: TRBD2 (6 bases). V lost 3 bases and J 1 base, leaving 9 bases between the germline ends. The CDR3 spans 15 residues. CDR1 and CDR2 (germline): SGHTA, FQGNSA. The CDR3 protein is CASSLRGRNTGELFF. CDR3 nucleotide sequence: TGTGCCAGCAGCTTGCGGGGTAGGAACACCGGGGAGCTGTTTTTT.

The V call is TRBV5-4, the J call TRBJ2-5; perhaps TRBD2 as D (5 bases). V was cut by 4 bases and J by 1 base, with 11 bases left in between. There are 14 residues in the CDR3. Germline V gene sequence: CDR1 SGHNT, CDR2 YYREEE (reference sequence). The DNA of the CDR3 is TGTGCCAGCAGCCAGAGAGGGAGCCAAGAGACCCAGTACTTC. Amino acids: CASSQRGSQETQYF.

The chain recombines TRBV28 with TRBJ2-1; unclear D gene. There are 12 residues in the CDR3. Germline lookup yields CDR1 MDHEN and CDR2 SYDVKM. The V end lost 3 bases, the J end lost 6 bases, and 6 bases lay between the germline ends. CDR3 in DNA: TGTGCCAGCAGTTTGTTCATCAATGAGCAGTTCTTC. As protein: CASSLFINEQFF.

Worth noting for this clone: This sample includes further DNA sequences coding for the same CDR3. The rearrangement uses TRBV7-9 and TRBJ1-1, with D possibly matching TRBD1 (6 bases). CDR3 size: 14 residues. Germline CDR1 and CDR2: SEHNR and FQNEAQ (reference sequence). V gave up 5 bases and J gave up 0 bases, with 10 bases separating them. The CDR3 here is CASSLGHLNTEAFF. DNA for the CDR3: TGTGCCAGCAGCCTGGGACATTTGAACACTGAAGCTTTCTTT.

V and J are TRBV7-9 and TRBJ1-2; D gene ambiguous. This CDR3 contains 15 residues. Germline V gene data show CDR1 as SEHNR and CDR2 as FQNEAQ (reference sequence). V was pared by 5 bases and J by 2 bases, with 15 bases between. The CDR3: CASSPPGEVNYGYTF. The CDR3 region has the DNA TGTGCCAGCAGCCCCCCCGGGGAAGTAAACTATGGCTACACCTTC.

The genes are TRBV15 and TRBJ2-1; TRBD2 matches at 9 bases. The CDR3 sequence is 15 residues long. Germline CDR1 and CDR2: LNHNV and YYDKDF (reference sequence). V gave up 5 bases and J gave up 8 bases; unmatched junction bases: 10. CDR3 sequence reads: CATSSPGTSLDEQFF. CDR3 DNA sequence: TGTGCCACCAGCTCACCCGGGACTAGCCTCGATGAGCAGTTCTTC.

V gene TRBV5-1 combines with J gene TRBJ2-7; 8 nucleotides line up with TRBD2. After removal of 4 bases from V and 1 base from J, the junction contained 13 bases not matched to a gene. CDR1 is SGHRS and CDR2 is YFSETQ in the germline V gene. The CDR3 extends over 17 amino acids. The CDR3 region is CASSVAIRASGSYEQYF. The CDR3 nucleotides read TGCGCCAGCAGCGTAGCAATTAGGGCTAGCGGGTCCTACGAGCAGTACTTC.

This sequence joins TRBV27 and TRBJ1-4, with 10 bases lining up with TRBD1. This CDR3 is built from 16 residues. CDR1 MNHEY and CDR2 SMNVEV come from the germline V gene (reference sequence). V shed 7 bases, J shed 2 bases, and the junction held 7 bases outside the gene matches. The CDR3 bases are TGTGCCAGCAAGAGTGGGACAGGGGCCACTAATGAAAAACTGTTTTTT. As protein: CASKSGTGATNEKLFF.

This chain connects TRBV28 to TRBJ1-5, with D perhaps matching TRBD1 (6 bases). Trimming shortened V by 7 bases and J by 1 base, and 14 bases separated the two germline ends. Per the germline V gene, CDR1 is MDHEN and CDR2 is SYDVKM. The CDR3 runs to 15 residues. Here the CDR3 DNA reads TGTGCCAGCAAATCACAGGGTGTCAGCAATCAGCCCCAGCATTTT. Its protein is CASKSQGVSNQPQHF.

There are a few counts of this clone. The gene calls are TRBV28 and TRBJ1-1; D not resolved. The V and J ends lost 4 bases and 4 bases respectively, with 16 bases between them. Germline loops: CDR1 MDHEN, CDR2 SYDVKM. The CDR3 runs to 15 residues. CDR3 region: CASSSSLGVLTEAFF. In DNA, the CDR3 is TGTGCCAGCAGTTCCTCCCTCGGGGTACTCACTGAAGCTTTCTTT.